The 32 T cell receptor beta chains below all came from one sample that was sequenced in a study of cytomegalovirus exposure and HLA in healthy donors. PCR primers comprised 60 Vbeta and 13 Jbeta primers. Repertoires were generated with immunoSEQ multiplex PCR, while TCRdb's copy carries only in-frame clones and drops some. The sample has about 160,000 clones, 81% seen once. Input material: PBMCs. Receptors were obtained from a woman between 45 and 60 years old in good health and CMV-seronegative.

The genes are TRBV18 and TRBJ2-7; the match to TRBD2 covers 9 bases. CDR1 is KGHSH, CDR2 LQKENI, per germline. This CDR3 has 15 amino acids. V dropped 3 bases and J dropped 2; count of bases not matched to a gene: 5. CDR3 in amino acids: CASSPFAGGPYEQYF. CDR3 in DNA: TGTGCCAGCTCACCCTTTGCGGGAGGGCCCTACGAGCAGTACTTC.

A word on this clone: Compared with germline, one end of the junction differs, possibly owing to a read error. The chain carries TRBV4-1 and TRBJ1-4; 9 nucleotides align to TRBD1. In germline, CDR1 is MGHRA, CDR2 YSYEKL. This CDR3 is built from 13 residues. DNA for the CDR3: TGCGCCAGCAGCCAAGATTTGGAGACAGGGGGATATTTT. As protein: CASSQDLETGGYF.

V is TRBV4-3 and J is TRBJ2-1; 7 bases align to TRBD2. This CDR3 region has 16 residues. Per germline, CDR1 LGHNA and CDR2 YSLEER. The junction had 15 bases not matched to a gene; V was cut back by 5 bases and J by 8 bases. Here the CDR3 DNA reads TGCGCCAGCAGCGAGAAGGGAGGCGGGAGATCCTATGAGCAGTTCTTC. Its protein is CASSEKGGGRSYEQFF.

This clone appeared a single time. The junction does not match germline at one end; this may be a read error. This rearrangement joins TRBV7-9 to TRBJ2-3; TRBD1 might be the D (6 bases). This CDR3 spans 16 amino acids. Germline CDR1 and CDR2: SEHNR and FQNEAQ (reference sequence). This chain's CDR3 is CSSSNIGQFDTDTQYF. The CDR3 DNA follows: TGTTCCAGCAGCAATATCGGACAGTTCGACACAGATACGCAGTATTTT.

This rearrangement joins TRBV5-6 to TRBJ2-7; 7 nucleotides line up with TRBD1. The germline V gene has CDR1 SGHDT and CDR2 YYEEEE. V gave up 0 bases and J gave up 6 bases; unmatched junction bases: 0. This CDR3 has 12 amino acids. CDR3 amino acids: CASSLGDSEQYF. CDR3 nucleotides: TGTGCCAGCAGCTTGGGGGACAGCGAGCAGTACTTC.

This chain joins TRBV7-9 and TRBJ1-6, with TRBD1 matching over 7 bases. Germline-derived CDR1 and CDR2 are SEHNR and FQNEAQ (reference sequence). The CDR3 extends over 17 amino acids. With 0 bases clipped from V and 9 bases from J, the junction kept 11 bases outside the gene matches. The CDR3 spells CASSLAGRGRPGSPLHF. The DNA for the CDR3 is TGTGCCAGCAGCTTAGCGGGCAGGGGGAGGCCAGGTTCACCCCTCCACTTT. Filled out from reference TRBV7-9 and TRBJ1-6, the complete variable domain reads DTGVSQNPRHKITKRGQNVTFRCDPISEHNRLYWYRQTLGQGPEFLTYFQNEAQLEKSRLLSDRFSAERPKGSFSTLEIQRTEQGDSAMYLCASSLAGRGRPGSPLHFGNGTRLTVT.

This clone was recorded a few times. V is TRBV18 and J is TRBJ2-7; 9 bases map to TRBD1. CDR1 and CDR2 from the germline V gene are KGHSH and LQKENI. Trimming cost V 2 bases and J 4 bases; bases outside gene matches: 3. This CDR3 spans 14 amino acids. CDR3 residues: CASSPAGQGYEQYF. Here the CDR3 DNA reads TGTGCCAGCTCACCAGCGGGACAGGGTTACGAGCAGTACTTC.

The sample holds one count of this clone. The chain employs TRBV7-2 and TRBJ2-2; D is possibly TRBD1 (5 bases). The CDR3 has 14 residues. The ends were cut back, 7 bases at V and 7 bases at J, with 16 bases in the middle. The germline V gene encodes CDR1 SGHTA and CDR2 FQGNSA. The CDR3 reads CASKPGSVVGELFF. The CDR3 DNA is TGTGCCAGCAAACCAGGGTCGGTGGTCGGGGAGCTGTTTTTT.

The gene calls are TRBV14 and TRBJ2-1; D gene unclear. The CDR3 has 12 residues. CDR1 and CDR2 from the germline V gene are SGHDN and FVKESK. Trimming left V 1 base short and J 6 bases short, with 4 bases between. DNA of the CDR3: TGTGCCAGCAGCCAAGTCCTCAATGAGCAGTTCTTC. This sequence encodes CASSQVLNEQFF. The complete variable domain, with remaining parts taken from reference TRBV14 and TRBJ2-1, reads EAGVTQFPSHSVIEKGQTVTLRCDPISGHDNLYWYRRVMGKEIKFLLHFVKESKQDESGMPNNRFLAERTGGTYSTLKVQPAELEDSGVYFCASSQVLNEQFFGPGTRLTVL.

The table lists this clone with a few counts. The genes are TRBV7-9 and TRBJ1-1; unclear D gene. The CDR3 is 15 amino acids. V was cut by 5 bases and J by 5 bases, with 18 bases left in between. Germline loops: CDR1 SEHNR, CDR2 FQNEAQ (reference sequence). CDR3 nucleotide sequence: TGTGCCAGCAGCCCCCTATGGGAGGTAAGGACTGAAGCTTTCTTT. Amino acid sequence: CASSPLWEVRTEAFF.

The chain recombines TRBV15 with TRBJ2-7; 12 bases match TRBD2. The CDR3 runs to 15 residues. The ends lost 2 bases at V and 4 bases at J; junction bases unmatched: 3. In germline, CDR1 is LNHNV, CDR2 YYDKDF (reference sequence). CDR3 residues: CATSRSSGREYEQYF. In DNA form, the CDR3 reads TGTGCCACCAGCAGATCTAGCGGGAGGGAATACGAGCAGTACTTC. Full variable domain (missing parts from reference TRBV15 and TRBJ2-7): DAMVIQNPRYQVTQFGKPVTLSCSQTLNHNVMYWYQQKSSQAPKLLFHYYDKDFNNEADTPDNFQSRRPNTSFCFLDIRSPGLGDTAMYLCATSRSSGREYEQYFGPGTRLTVT.

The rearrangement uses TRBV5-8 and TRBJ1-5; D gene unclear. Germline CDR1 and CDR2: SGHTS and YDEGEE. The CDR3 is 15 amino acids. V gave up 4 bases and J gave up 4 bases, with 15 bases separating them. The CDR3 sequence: CASSGWSPGNQPQHF. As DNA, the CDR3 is TGTGCCAGCAGCGGATGGTCCCCCGGGAATCAGCCCCAGCATTTT.

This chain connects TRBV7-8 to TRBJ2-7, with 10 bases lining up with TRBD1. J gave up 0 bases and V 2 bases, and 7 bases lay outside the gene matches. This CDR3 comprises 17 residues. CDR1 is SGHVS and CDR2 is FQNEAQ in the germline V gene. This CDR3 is CASSLNPGTGVSYEQYF. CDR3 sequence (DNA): TGTGCCAGCAGCTTAAACCCCGGGACAGGGGTCTCCTACGAGCAGTACTTC.

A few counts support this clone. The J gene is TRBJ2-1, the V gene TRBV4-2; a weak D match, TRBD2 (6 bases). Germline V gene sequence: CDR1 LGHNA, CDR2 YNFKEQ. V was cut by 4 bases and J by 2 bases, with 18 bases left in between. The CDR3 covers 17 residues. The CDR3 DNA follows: TGTGCCAGCAGCCCCCGAACTGGGGAGGCAGCCTACAATGAGCAGTTCTTC. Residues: CASSPRTGEAAYNEQFF.

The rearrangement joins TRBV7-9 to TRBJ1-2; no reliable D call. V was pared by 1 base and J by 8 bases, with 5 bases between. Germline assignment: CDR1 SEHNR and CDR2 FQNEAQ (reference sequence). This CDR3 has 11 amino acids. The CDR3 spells CASSLEQGYTF. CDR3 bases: TGTGCCAGCAGCTTAGAACAGGGCTACACCTTC.

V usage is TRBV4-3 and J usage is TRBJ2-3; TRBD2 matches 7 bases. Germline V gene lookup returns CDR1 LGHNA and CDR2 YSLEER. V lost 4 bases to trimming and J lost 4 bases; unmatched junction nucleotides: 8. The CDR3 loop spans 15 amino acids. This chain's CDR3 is CASSPWGRGADTQYF. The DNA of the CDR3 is TGCGCCAGCAGCCCTTGGGGACGGGGGGCAGATACGCAGTATTTT.

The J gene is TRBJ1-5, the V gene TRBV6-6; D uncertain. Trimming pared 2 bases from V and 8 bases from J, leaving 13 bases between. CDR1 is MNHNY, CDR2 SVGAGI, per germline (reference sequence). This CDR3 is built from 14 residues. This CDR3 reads CASSYRVRDEPQHF. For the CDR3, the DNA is TGTGCCAGCAGTTACAGGGTGAGGGATGAGCCCCAGCATTTT.

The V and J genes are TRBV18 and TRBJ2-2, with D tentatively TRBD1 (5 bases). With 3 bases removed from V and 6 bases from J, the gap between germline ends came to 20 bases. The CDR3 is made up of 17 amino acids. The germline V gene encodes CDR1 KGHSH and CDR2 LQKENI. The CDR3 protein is CASSPLNLGPVSGELFF. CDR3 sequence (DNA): TGTGCCAGCTCACCTCTGAACCTGGGGCCTGTCTCCGGGGAGCTGTTTTTT.

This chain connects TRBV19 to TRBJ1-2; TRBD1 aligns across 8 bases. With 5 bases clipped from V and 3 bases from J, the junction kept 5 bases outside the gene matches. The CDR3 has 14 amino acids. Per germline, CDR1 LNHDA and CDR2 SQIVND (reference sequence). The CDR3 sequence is CASSGQGADYGYTF. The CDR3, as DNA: TGTGCCAGTAGTGGGCAGGGGGCAGACTATGGCTACACCTTC.

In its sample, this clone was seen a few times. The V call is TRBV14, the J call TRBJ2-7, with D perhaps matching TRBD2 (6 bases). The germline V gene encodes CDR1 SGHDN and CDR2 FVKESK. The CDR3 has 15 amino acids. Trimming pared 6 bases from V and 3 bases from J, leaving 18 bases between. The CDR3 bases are TGTGCCAGCAGTCTCCGCGCGACGGAGGGCTACGAGCAGTACTTC. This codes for CASSLRATEGYEQYF.

CDR3 region: CASSLAGWENQPQHF. CDR3 sequence (DNA): TGTGCCAGCAGCTTAGCCGGTTGGGAGAATCAGCCCCAGCATTTT. This chain joins TRBV7-9 and TRBJ1-5; no reliable D call. The CDR3 length is 15 residues. CDR1 is SEHNR, CDR2 FQNEAQ, per germline (reference sequence). V shed 0 bases and J shed 4 bases, with 10 bases lying between them.

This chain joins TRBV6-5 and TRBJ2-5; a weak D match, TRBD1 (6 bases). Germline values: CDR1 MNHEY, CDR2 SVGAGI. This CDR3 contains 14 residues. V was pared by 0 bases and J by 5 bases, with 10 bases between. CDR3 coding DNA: TGTGCCAGCAGTTACTCGTGGGGGCAGGAGACCCAGTACTTC. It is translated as CASSYSWGQETQYF.

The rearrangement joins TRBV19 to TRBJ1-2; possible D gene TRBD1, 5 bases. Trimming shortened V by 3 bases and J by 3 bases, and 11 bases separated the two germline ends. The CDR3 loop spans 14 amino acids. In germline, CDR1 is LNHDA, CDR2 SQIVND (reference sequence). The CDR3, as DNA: TGTGCCAGTAGTATGGTTGGCAGGGACTATGGCTACACCTTC. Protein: CASSMVGRDYGYTF.

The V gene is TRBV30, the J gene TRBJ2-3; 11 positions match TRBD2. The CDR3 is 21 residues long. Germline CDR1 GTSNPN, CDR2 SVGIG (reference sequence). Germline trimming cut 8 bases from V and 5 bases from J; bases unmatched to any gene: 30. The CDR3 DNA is TGTGCCCTGGGAGCTGCCTGGAGTGTACGGAAACTAGCGGGGGTCCGAGATACGCAGTATTTT. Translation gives CALGAAWSVRKLAGVRDTQYF.

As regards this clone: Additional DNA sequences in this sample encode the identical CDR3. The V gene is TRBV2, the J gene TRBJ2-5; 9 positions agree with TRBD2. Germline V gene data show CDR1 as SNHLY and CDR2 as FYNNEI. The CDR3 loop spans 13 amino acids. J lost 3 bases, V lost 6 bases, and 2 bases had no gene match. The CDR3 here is CASRGLAEETQYF. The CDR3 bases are TGTGCCAGCAGGGGACTAGCTGAAGAGACCCAGTACTTC.

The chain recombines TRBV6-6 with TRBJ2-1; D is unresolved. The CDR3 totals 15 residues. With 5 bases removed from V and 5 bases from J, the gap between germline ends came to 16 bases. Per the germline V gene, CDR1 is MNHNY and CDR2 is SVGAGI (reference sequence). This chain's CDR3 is CASSQPERSNNEQFF. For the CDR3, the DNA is TGTGCCAGCAGTCAACCCGAGAGATCAAACAATGAGCAGTTCTTC.

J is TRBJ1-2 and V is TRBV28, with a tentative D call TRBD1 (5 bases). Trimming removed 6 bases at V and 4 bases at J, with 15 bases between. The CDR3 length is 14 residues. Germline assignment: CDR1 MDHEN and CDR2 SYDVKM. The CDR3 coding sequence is TGTGCCAGCAGCCCTCCCCCGGGGGTCTATGGCTACACCTTC. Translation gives CASSPPPGVYGYTF.

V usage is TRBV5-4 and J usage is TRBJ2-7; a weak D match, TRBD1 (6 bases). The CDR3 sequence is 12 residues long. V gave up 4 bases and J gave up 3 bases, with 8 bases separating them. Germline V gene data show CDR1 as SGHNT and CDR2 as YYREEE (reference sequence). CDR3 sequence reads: CASSQGYYEQYF. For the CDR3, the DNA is TGTGCCAGCAGCCAGGGGTACTACGAGCAGTACTTC.

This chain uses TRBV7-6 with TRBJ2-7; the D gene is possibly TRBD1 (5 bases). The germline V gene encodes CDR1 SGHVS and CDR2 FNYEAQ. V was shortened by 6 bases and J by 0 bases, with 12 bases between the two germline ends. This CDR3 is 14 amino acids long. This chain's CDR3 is CASSYVDTSYEQYF. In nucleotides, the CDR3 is TGTGCCAGCAGTTACGTGGACACCTCCTACGAGCAGTACTTC.

In DNA form, the CDR3 reads TGTGCCAGCAGACCGGGACATAACACCGGGGAGCTGTTTTTT. Translated: CASRPGHNTGELFF. The genes are TRBV6-1 and TRBJ2-2; a weak D match, TRBD1 (6 bases). Deletions cut 6 bases from V and 2 bases from J, with 10 bases between. This CDR3 spans 14 amino acids. In germline, CDR1 is MNHNS, CDR2 SASEGT.

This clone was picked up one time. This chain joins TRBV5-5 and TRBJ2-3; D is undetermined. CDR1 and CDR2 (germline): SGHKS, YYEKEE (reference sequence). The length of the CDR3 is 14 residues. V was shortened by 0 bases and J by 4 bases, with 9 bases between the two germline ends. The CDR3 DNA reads TGTGCCAGCAGCTTGGGTGCTAGGTCAGATACGCAGTATTTT. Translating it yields CASSLGARSDTQYF.

CDR3: CASSRVGGETQYF. For the CDR3, the DNA is TGTGCCAGCAGCCGCGTCGGGGGGGAGACCCAGTACTTC. The genes are TRBV11-3 and TRBJ2-5, with TRBD2 matching 7 bases. Germline CDR1 and CDR2: SGHNT and YENEEA. V shed 5 bases and J 5 bases; nucleotides not matched to a gene: 5. CDR3 length: 13 residues.